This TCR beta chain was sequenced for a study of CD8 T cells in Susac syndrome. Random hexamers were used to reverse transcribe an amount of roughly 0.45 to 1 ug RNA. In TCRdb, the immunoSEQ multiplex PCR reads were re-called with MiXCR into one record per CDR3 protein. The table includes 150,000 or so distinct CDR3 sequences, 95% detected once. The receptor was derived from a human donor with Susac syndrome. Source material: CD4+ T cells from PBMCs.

This chain's CDR3 is CASTYRTSGGNYNEQFF. The CDR3 DNA is TGTGCCAGCACCTACCGGACTAGCGGGGGAAACTACAATGAGCAGTTCTTC. The genes are TRBV21-1 and TRBJ2-1; TRBD2, the D gene given by the table, was not confirmed from the DNA. TRBV21-1 is noted as a pseudogene. CDR3 length: 17 amino acids.